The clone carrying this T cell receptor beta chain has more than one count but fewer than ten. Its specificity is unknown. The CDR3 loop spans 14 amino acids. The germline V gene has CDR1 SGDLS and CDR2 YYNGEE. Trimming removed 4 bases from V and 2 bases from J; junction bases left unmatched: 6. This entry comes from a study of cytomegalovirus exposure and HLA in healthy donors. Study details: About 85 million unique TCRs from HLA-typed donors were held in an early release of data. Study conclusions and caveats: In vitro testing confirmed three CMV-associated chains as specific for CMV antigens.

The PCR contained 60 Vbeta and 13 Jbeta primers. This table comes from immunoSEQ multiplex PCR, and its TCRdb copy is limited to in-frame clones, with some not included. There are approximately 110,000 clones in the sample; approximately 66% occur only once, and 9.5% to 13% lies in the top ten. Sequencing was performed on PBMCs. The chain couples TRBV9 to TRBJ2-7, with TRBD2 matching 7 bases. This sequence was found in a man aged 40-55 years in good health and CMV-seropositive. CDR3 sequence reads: CASSPTSSPYEQYF. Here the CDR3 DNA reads TGTGCCAGCAGCCCGACTAGCAGCCCCTACGAGCAGTACTTC.